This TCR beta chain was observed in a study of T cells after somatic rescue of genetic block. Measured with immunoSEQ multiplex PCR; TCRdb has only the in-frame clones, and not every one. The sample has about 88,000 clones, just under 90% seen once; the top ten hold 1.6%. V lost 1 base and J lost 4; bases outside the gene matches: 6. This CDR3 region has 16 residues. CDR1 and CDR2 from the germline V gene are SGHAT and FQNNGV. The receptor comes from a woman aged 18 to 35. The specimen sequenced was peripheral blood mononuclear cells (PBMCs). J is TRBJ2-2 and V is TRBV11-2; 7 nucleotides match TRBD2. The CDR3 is CASSLVAGVVTGELFF. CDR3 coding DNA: TGTGCCAGCAGCTTAGTGGCGGGAGTGGTCACCGGGGAGCTGTTTTTT.